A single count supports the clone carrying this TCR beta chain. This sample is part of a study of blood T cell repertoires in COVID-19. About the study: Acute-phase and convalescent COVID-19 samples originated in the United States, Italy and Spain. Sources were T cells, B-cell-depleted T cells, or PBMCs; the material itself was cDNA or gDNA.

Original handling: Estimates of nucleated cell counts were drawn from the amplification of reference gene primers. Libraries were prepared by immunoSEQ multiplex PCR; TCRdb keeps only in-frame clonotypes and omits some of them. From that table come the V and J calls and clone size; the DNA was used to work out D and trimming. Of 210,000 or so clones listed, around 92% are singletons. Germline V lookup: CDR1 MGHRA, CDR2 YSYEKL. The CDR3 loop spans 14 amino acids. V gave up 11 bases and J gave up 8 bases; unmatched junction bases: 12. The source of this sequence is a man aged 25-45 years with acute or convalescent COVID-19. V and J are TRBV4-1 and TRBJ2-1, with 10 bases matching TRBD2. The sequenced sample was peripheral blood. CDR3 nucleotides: TGCGCCTCAGCCGCGGCTAGCGGGGGTCATGAGCAGTTCTTC. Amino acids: CASAAASGGHEQFF.